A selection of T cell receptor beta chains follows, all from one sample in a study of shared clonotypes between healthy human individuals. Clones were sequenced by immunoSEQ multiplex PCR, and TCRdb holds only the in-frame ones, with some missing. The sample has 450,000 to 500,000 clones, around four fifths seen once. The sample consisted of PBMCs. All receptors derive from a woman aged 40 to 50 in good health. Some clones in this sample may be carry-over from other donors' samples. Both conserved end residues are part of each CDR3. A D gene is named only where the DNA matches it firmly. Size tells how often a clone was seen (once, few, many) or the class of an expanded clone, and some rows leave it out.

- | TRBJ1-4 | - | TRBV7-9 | TGTGCCAGCAGCTTATCGTTTAGGCAGGGGAGTGAAAAACTGTTTTTT | CASSLSFRQGSEKLFF
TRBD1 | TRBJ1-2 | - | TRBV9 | TGTGCCAGCAGCGTGAGACAGGGAGCCTATGGCTACACCTTC | CASSVRQGAYGYTF
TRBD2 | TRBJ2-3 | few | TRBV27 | TGTGCCAGCAGTTCCGGACTAGCGGGAGGGACAGATACGCAGTATTTT | CASSSGLAGGTDTQYF
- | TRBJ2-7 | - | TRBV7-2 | TGTGCCAGCAGCTTATGGTTAGCGAGCTACGAGCAGTACTTC | CASSLWLASYEQYF
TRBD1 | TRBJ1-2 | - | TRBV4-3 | TGCGCCAGCAGCCAAGCCCCGACAGGGATGGGTCGAGACTATGGCTACACCTTC | CASSQAPTGMGRDYGYTF
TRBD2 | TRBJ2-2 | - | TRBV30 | TGTGCCTGGAGTGTACGGTTGAGCGGGAGGTCCGGGGAGCTGTTTTTT | CAWSVRLSGRSGELFF
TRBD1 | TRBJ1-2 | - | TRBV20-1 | TGCAGTGCGGACAGGGAAGGCTACACCTTC | CSADREGYTF
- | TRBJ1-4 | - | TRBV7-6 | TGTGCCAGCAGCCTAGGCGGGGGGGGCCCACCCGAAAAACTGTTTTTT | CASSLGGGGPPEKLFF
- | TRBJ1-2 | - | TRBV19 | TGTGCCAGTAGTGAACTCGGGGGCGGCTACACCTTC | CASSELGGGYTF
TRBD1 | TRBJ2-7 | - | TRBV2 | TGTGCCAGCAGCACCCAGGGGGCAGTTTCCTACGAGCAGTACTTC | CASSTQGAVSYEQYF
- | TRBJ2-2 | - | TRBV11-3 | TGTGCCAGCAGCTTACCGGACACCGGGGAGCTGTTTTTT | CASSLPDTGELFF
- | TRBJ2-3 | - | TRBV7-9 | TGTGCCAGCAGCTCTTTACGGGGACCCACAGATACGCAGTATTTT | CASSSLRGPTDTQYF
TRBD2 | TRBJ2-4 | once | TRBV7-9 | TGTGCCAGCAGCTCCTTGGGACTAGCGGGAGACAACATTCAGTACTTC | CASSSLGLAGDNIQYF
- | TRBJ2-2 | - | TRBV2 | TGTGCCAGCAGTGAAGAGGGACTGGCGAACACCGGGGAGCTGTTTTTT | CASSEEGLANTGELFF
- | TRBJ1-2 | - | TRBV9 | TGTGCCAGCAGCGTTGGGGCAGACCTCTATGGCTACACCTTC | CASSVGADLYGYTF
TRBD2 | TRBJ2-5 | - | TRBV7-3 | TGTGCCAGCAGCTTAACCGCGGGAGTGGAGACCCAGTACTTC | CASSLTAGVETQYF
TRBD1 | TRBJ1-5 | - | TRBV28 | TGTGCCAGCAGTCTTCCCGGGACAGCCCGGGGCAATCAGCCCCAGCATTTT | CASSLPGTARGNQPQHF
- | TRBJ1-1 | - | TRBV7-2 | TGTGCCAGCAGCTTAGAGGTGGCAGGGTGGACTGAAGCTTTCTTT | CASSLEVAGWTEAFF
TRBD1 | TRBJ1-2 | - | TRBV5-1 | TGCGCCAGCAGCTTAAACAGGGGACCCTATGGCTACACCTTC | CASSLNRGPYGYTF
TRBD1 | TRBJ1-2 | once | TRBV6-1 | TGTGCCAGCAGTGCCGACAGGGGGCAGTCTGGTGGCTACACCTTC | CASSADRGQSGGYTF
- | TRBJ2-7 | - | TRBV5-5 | TGTGCCAGCAGCTTGTGGGGGGACTTCAACTACGAGCAGTACTTC | CASSLWGDFNYEQYF
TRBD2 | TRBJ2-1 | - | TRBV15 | TGTGCCACCAGCAGAGTTTCAGCGGGAGTGGGTGAGCAGTTCTTC | CATSRVSAGVGEQFF
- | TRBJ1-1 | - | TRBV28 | TGTGCCAGCAAGGTAGGGTTGCGATGGACTGAAGCCTTCTTT | CASKVGLRWTEAFF
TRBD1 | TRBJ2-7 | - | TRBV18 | TGTGCCAGCTCACGGGGACAGGGATTCTACGAGCAGTACTTC | CASSRGQGFYEQYF
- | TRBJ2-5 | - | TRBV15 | TGTGCCACCAGCAATCAGGGGCCGGGGGAGACCCAGTACTTC | CATSNQGPGETQYF
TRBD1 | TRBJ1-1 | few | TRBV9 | TGTGCCAGCGGGAAAAGACAGGGGAGGAACACTGAAGCTTTCTTT | CASGKRQGRNTEAFF
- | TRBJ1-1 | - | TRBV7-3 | TGTGCCAGCAGCTCCGGTCATGGGGGGTACACTGAAGCTTTCTTT | CASSSGHGGYTEAFF
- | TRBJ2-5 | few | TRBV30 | TGTGCCTGGAGTTTAGGACCGTACCAAGAGACCCAGTACTTC | CAWSLGPYQETQYF
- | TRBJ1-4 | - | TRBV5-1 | TGCGCCAGCAGCTTGGAAGGGACAAGGAGTGAAAAACTGTTTTTT | CASSLEGTRSEKLFF
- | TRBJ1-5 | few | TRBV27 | TGTGCCAGCAGTTTAGCAGGGACCAATCAGCCCCAGCATTTT | CASSLAGTNQPQHF
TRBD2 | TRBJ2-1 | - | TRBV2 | TGTGCCAGCAGCTTGAACTTGCCCGGGACTAGCGCCAATGAGCAGTTCTTC | CASSLNLPGTSANEQFF
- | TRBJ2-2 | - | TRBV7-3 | TGTGCCAGCAGGCTGGACATTAACACCGGGGAGCTGTTTTTT | CASRLDINTGELFF
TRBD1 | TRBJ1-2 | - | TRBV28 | TGTGCCAGCCAGACCTGGGACAGGGCTAACTATGGCTACACCTTC | CASQTWDRANYGYTF
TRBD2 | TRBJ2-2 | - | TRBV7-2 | TGTGCCAGCAGCTTAGTCCCTAGCGGGAGGGCCGACACCGGGGAGCTGTTTTTT | CASSLVPSGRADTGELFF
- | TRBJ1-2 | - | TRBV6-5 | TGTGCCAGCACCTTCGGGACTCACGACCACTATGGCTACACCTTC | CASTFGTHDHYGYTF
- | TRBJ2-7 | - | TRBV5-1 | TGCGCCAGCAGAGCCGACAGCCCCTACGAGCAGTACTTC | CASRADSPYEQYF
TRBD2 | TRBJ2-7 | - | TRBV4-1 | TGCGCCAGCAGCCTTCGGGTAGCGGGAGCCTACGAGCAGTACTTC | CASSLRVAGAYEQYF
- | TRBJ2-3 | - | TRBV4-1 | TGCGCCAGCAGCCGGGGGCAGCGGGACGCCACAGATACGCAGTATTTT | CASSRGQRDATDTQYF
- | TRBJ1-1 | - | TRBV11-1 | TGTGCCAGCAGCCTCGCCGGGGATACTGAAGCTTTCTTT | CASSLAGDTEAFF